This entry features one T cell receptor beta chain sequence. cDNA came from roughly 0.47 to 1 ug RNA primed by random hexamers. TCR beta CDR3 was amplified by immunoSEQ multiplex PCR. This amplification extended across 54 Vbeta and 13 Jbeta segments. Using its own MiXCR run on the immunoSEQ multiplex PCR reads, TCRdb lists one record per CDR3 protein. Of some 180,000 distinct CDR3 sequences listed, less than 95% are singletons. These data originate in a study of CD8 T cells in Susac syndrome. The junction had 8 bases not matched to a gene; V was cut back by 2 bases and J by 5 bases. There are 14 residues in the CDR3. Germline V gives CDR1 DFQATT, CDR2 SNEGSKA (reference sequence). Sequencing targeted TCR beta in blood CD8+ and CD4+ T cells.

This sequence joins TRBV20-1 and TRBJ2-7; 8 bases map to TRBD2. Sequenced input: CD4+ T cells from PBMCs. This clonotype was sampled from a human donor in good health. CDR3 protein: CSARRSGSHNEQYF. The CDR3 region has the DNA TGCAGTGCTAGACGCAGCGGGAGTCACAACGAGCAGTACTTC.